This passage covers 13 T cell receptor beta chains from one sample sequenced in a study of radiotherapy plus CTLA-4 blockade in lung cancer. TCRdb keeps only in-frame clones here, not all; method: immunoSEQ multiplex PCR. This sample yields 12,000 to 15,000 clones, of which roughly two thirds are seen a single time; 53% belongs to the top ten. The specimen was peripheral blood, collected from a patient treated with radiotherapy plus ipilimumab. The source of these receptors is a human donor with non-small cell lung cancer whose response to radiotherapy plus ipilimumab could not be evaluated.

The J gene is TRBJ1-2, the V gene TRBV27, with 9 bases fitting TRBD1. V dropped 4 bases and J dropped 8; count of bases not matched to a gene: 5. Looked up from germline, CDR1 is MNHEY and CDR2 is SMNVEV (reference sequence). This CDR3 has 13 residues. The CDR3, as DNA: TGTGCCAGCAGTTCACAGGGGGCGCGGGGCTACACCTTC. Residues: CASSSQGARGYTF.

The chain combines TRBV15 with TRBJ2-5, with D perhaps matching TRBD1 (6 bases). The CDR3 consists of 17 residues. V lost 0 bases and J lost 4, with 18 bases in between. Germline V gene data show CDR1 as LNHNV and CDR2 as YYDKDF (reference sequence). The chain's CDR3 is CATSRDIQQGWGETQYF. CDR3 coding DNA: TGTGCCACCAGCAGAGATATTCAACAGGGTTGGGGAGAGACCCAGTACTTC.

This sequence joins TRBV10-1 and TRBJ2-7, with TRBD1 matching 10 bases. The CDR3 is 15 residues long. Germline loops: CDR1 WNHNN, CDR2 SYGVQD (reference sequence). J lost 2 bases, V lost 6 bases, and 7 bases had no gene match. The chain's CDR3 is CASSPGTGAPYEQYF. The CDR3 DNA reads as TGCGCCAGCAGCCCGGGGACAGGGGCGCCCTACGAGCAGTACTTC.

The V call is TRBV27, the J call TRBJ2-2, with TRBD1 identical over 9 bases. The CDR3 sequence is 18 residues long. V lost 6 bases to trimming and J lost 3 bases; unmatched junction nucleotides: 14. The germline gives CDR1 MNHEY, CDR2 SMNVEV (reference sequence). This CDR3 reads CASSPTGGAGFDTGELFF. In DNA form, the CDR3 reads TGTGCCAGCAGCCCCACAGGGGGCGCCGGGTTCGACACCGGGGAGCTGTTTTTT.

This clone has just a few counts. The chain is built from TRBV7-2 and TRBJ2-1; the match to TRBD2 covers 12 bases. V lost 5 bases, J lost 8 bases, and 10 bases stayed unmatched. The CDR3 runs to 16 residues. Looked up from germline, CDR1 is SGHTA and CDR2 is FQGNSA. In nucleotides, the CDR3 is TGTGCCAGCAGCCCTCCTAGCGGGGGGGCCCCCTATGAGCAGTTCTTC. Its protein product is CASSPPSGGAPYEQFF.

The chain links TRBV19 to TRBJ2-7; TRBD1 aligns across 8 bases. With 5 bases clipped from V and 6 bases from J, the junction kept 9 bases outside the gene matches. The CDR3 runs 14 residues. CDR1 and CDR2 (germline): LNHDA, SQIVND (reference sequence). Written as DNA, the CDR3 is TGTGCCAGTAGTCGGACAGGGCAACGTGTCGAGCAGTACTTC. This encodes CASSRTGQRVEQYF.

This clone is a singleton in its sample. The chain joins TRBV4-1 to TRBJ2-7, with 12 nucleotides matching TRBD2. Germline V gene sequence: CDR1 MGHRA, CDR2 YSYEKL. J gave up 0 bases and V 6 bases, and 3 bases lay outside the gene matches. The CDR3 has 15 residues. The CDR3 region is CASSPGLAGSYEQYF. CDR3 sequence (DNA): TGCGCCAGCAGTCCGGGACTAGCGGGCTCCTACGAGCAGTACTTC.

The chain recombines TRBV19 with TRBJ2-1; 11 bases fit TRBD2. Germline CDR1 is LNHDA and CDR2 is SQIVND (reference sequence). V was pared by 6 bases and J by 4 bases, with 5 bases of the junction left unmatched. The CDR3 sequence is 15 residues long. The CDR3 sequence: CASRELAGAYNEQFF. The CDR3, as DNA: TGTGCCAGTAGGGAACTAGCGGGAGCATACAATGAGCAGTTCTTC. The complete variable domain, with remaining parts taken from reference TRBV19 and TRBJ2-1, reads DGGITQSPKYLFRKEGQNVTLSCEQNLNHDAMYWYRQDPGQGLRLIYYSQIVNDFQKGDIAEGYSVSREKKESFPLTVTSAQKNPTAFYLCASRELAGAYNEQFFGPGTRLTVL.

The chain joins TRBV18 to TRBJ1-4, with TRBD1 matching 7 bases. Germline lookup yields CDR1 KGHSH and CDR2 LQKENI. V dropped 3 bases and J dropped 7; count of bases not matched to a gene: 11. The CDR3 length is 16 residues. Here the CDR3 reads CASSPDGTARLEKLFF. The CDR3, as DNA: TGTGCCAGCTCACCGGATGGGACAGCCCGTCTTGAAAAACTGTTTTTT.

The rearrangement links TRBV5-1 to TRBJ2-6; 8 bases line up with TRBD1. Germline V gene data show CDR1 as SGHRS and CDR2 as YFSETQ. The CDR3 runs 15 residues. J gave up 6 bases and V 4 bases, and 6 bases lay outside the gene matches. CDR3 bases: TGCGCCAGCAGCCCCCGGACAGGGAAGGCCAACGTCCTGACTTTC. This translates into CASSPRTGKANVLTF. The whole variable domain, filled in from reference TRBV5-1 and TRBJ2-6, reads KAGVTQTPRYLIKTRGQQVTLSCSPISGHRSVSWYQQTPGQGLQFLFEYFSETQRNKGNFPGRFSGRQFSNSRSEMNVSTLELGDSALYLCASSPRTGKANVLTFGAGSRLTVL.

This chain joins TRBV5-1 and TRBJ2-3; D is possibly TRBD1 (6 bases). The CDR3 is made up of 15 amino acids. CDR1 SGHRS and CDR2 YFSETQ come from the germline V gene. The ends were cut back, 4 bases at V and 2 bases at J, with 14 bases in the middle. This CDR3 is CASSPPGQLTDTQYF. In DNA, the CDR3 is TGCGCCAGCAGCCCGCCCGGACAGCTCACAGATACGCAGTATTTT.

The rearrangement links TRBV4-1 to TRBJ2-5; 13 bases fit TRBD2. CDR3 length: 17 residues. Germline CDR1 is MGHRA and CDR2 is YSYEKL. V lost 2 bases, J lost 5 bases, and 8 bases stayed unmatched. CDR3 DNA: TGCGCCAGCAGCCAATCGATCGGGACTAGCGGGGAGGAGACCCAGTACTTC. Encoded protein: CASSQSIGTSGEETQYF.

The chain carries TRBV7-2 and TRBJ1-1, with D hard to call. The CDR3 has 13 amino acids. Germline assignment: CDR1 SGHTA and CDR2 FQGNSA. Trimming took off 5 bases at V and 0 bases at J, with 7 bases between the two ends. CDR3 DNA sequence: TGTGCCAGCAGCCAGAATATGAACACTGAAGCTTTCTTT. It is translated as CASSQNMNTEAFF. The whole variable domain, remainder taken from reference TRBV7-2 and TRBJ1-1, is GAGVSQSPSNKVTEKGKDVELRCDPISGHTALYWYRQSLGQGLEFLIYFQGNSAPDKSGLPSDRFSAERTGGSVSTLTIQRTQQEDSAVYLCASSQNMNTEAFFGQGTRLTVV.